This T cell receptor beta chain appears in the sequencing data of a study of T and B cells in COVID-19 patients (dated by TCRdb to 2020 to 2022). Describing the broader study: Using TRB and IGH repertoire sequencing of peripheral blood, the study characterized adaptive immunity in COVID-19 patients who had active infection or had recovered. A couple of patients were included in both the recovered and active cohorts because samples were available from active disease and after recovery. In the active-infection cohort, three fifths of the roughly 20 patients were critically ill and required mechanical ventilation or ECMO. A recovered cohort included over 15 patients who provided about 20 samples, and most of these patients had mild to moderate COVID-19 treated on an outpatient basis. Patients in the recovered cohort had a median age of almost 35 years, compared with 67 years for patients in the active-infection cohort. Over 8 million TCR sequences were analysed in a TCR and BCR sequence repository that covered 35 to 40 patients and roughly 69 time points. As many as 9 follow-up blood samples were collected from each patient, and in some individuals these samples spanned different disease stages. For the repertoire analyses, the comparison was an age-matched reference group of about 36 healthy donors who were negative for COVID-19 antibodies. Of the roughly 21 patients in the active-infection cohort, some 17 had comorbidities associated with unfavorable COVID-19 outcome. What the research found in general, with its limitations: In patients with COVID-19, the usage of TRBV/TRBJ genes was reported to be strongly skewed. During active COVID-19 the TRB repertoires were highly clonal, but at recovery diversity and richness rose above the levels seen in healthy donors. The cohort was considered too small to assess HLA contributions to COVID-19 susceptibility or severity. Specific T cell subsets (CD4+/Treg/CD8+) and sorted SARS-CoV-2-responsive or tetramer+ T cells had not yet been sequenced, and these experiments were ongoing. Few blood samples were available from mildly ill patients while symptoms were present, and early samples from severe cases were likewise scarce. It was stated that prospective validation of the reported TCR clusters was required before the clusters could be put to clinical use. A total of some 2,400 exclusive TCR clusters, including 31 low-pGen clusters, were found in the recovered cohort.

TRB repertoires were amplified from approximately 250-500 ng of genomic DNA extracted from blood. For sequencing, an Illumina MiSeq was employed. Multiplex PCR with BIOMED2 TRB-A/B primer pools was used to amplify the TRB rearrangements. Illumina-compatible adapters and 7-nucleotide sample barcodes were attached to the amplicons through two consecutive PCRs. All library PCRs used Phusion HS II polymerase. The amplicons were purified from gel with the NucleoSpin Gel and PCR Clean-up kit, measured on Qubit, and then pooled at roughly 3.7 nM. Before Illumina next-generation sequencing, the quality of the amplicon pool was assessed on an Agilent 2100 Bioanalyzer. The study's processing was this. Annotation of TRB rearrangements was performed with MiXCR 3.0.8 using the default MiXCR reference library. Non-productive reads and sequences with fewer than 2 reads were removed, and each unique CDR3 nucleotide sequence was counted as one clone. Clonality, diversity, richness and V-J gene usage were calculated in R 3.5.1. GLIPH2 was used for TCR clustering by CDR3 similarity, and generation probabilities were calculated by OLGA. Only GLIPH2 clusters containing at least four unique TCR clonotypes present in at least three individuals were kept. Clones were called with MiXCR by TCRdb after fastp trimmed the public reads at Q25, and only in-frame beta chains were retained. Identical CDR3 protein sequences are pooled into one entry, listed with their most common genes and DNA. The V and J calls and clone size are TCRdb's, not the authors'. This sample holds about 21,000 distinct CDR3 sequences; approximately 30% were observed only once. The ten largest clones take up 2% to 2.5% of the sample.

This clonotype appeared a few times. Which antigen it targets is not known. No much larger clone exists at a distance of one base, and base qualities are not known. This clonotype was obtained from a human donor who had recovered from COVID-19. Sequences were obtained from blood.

At the DNA level, the sequence is TGTGCCAGCAGTTTAATGGGGACAGGTGAAGCTTTCTTT. This yields the protein CASSLMGTGEAFF. The chain uses TRBV27 and TRBJ1-1; 8 middle bases align to TRBD1. Taken from the germline V gene (reference sequence), the CDR1 and CDR2 loops are MNHEY and SMNVEV. The CDR3 contains 13 residues, cysteine and phenylalanine counted. The only DNA kept is the CDR3, 39 bases in frame from the first base. The germline V and J ends show losses of 2 bases and 7 bases respectively, and no gene match explains 3 bases of the junction.